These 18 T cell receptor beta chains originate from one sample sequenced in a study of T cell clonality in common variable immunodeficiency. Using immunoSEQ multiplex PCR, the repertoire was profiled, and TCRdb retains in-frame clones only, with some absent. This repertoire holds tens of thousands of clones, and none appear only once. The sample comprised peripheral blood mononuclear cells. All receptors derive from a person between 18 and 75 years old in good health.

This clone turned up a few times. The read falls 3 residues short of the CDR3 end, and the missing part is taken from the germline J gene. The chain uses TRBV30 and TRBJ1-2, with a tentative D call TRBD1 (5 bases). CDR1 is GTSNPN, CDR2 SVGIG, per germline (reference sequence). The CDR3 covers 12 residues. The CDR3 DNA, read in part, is TGTGCCTGGAGTGAAGGGGCGGAAGGC. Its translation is CAWSEGAEG. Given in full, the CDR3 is CAWSEGAEGYTF.

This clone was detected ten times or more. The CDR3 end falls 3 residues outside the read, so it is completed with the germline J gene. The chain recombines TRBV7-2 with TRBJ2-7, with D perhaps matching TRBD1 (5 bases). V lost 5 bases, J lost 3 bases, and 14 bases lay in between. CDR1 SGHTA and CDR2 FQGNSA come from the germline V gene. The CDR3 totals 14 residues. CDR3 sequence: CASSPQVYVYEQYF. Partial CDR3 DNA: TGTGCCAGCAGCCCACAGGTTTATGTCTACGAG.

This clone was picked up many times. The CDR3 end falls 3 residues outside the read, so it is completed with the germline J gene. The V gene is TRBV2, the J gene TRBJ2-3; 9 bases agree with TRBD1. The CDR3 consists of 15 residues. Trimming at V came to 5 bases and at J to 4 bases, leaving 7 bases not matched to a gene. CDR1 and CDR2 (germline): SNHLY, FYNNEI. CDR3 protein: CASSKTGGIADTQYF. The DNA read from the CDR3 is TGTGCCAGCAGTAAGACAGGGGGTATAGCAGATACG.

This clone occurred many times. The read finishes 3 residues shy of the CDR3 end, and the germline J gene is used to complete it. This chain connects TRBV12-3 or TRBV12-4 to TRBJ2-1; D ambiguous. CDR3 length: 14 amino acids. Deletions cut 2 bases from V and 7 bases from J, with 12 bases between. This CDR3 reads CASSLTGRVNEQFF. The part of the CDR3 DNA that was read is TGTGCCAGCAGTTTAACGGGTCGTGTAAATGAG.

CDR3 region: CASRKRTGGNQETQYF. CDR3 DNA, as far as it was read: TGTGCCAGCAGAAAGAGAACCGGGGGGAATCAAGAGACG. V usage is TRBV19 and J usage is TRBJ2-3, with 7 positions matching TRBD2. The CDR3 goes on 3 residues after the read ends, and that part is filled in from the germline J gene. CDR3 length: 16 residues. The germline gives CDR1 LNHDA, CDR2 SQIVND (reference sequence).

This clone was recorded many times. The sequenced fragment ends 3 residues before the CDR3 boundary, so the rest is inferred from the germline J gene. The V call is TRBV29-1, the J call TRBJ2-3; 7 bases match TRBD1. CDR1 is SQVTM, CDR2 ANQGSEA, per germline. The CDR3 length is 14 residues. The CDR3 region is CSVEDTGTEETQYF. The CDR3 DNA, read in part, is TGCAGCGTTGAAGATACCGGGACAGAAGAGACG.

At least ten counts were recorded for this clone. The CDR3 DNA, read in part, is TGTGCCAGCAGCTTGGGCGGCACACGATATCAGCCC. Protein product: CASSLGGTRYQP. In full, the CDR3 is CASSLGGTRYQPQHF. The V and J genes are TRBV5-6 and TRBJ1-5; D remains unclear. Coverage ceases 3 residues before the CDR3 finishes, and the germline J gene fills in the end. CDR3 length equals 15 residues. The V and J ends lost 0 bases and 5 bases respectively, with 12 bases between them. CDR1 and CDR2 (germline): SGHDT, YYEEEE.

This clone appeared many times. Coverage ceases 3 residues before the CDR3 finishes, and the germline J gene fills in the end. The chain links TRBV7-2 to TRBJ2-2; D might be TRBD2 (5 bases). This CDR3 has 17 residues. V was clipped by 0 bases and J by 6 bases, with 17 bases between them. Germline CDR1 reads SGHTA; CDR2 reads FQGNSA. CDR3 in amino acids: CASSLAHGVRWAGELFF. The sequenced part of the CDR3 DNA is TGTGCCAGCAGCTTAGCGCACGGGGTTAGGTGGGCCGGGGAG.

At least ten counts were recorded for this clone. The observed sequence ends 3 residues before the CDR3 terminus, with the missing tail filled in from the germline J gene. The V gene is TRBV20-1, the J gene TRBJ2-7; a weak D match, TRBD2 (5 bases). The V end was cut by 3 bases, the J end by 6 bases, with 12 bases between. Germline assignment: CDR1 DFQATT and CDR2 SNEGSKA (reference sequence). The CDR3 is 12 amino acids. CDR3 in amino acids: CSARRAASEQYF. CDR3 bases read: TGCAGTGCTAGGCGGGCGGCTTCCGAG.

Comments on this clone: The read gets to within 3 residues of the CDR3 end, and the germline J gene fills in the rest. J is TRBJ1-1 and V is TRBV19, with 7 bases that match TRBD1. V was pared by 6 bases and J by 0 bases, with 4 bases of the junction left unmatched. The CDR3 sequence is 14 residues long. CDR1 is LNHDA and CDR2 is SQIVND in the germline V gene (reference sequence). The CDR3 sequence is CASRLQGMNTEAFF. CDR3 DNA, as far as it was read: TGTGCCAGTAGGCTACAGGGGATGAACACTGAA.

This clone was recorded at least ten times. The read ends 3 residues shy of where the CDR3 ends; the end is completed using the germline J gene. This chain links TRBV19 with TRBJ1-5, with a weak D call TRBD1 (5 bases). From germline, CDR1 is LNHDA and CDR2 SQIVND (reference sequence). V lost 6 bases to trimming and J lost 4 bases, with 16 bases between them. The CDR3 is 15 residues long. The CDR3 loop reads CASRTQGANNQPQHF. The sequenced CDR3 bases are TGTGCCAGTAGGACTCAGGGTGCCAATAATCAGCCC. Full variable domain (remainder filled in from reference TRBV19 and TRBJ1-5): DGGITQSPKYLFRKEGQNVTLSCEQNLNHDAMYWYRQDPGQGLRLIYYSQIVNDFQKGDIAEGYSVSREKKESFPLTVTSAQKNPTAFYLCASRTQGANNQPQHFGDGTRLSIL.

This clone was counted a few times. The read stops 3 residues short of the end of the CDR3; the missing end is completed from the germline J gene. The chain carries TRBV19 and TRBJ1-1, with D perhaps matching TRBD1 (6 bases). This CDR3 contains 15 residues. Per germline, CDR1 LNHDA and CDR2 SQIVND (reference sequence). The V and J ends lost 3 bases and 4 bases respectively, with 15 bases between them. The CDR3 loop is CASSILWAGATEAFF. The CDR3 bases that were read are TGTGCCAGTAGTATTTTATGGGCAGGGGCCACTGAA. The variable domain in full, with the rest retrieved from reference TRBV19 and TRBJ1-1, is DGGITQSPKYLFRKEGQNVTLSCEQNLNHDAMYWYRQDPGQGLRLIYYSQIVNDFQKGDIAEGYSVSREKKESFPLTVTSAQKNPTAFYLCASSILWAGATEAFFGQGTRLTVV.

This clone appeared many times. CDR3 sequence reads: CASSKARTQGYGYTF. CDR3 DNA (partial): TGTGCCAGTAGTAAAGCCAGGACCCAGGGCTATGGC. The rearrangement links TRBV19 to TRBJ1-2; TRBD1 is a possible D gene (5 bases). The read gets to within 3 residues of the CDR3 end, and the germline J gene fills in the rest. CDR3 size: 15 residues. Germline V gene sequence: CDR1 LNHDA, CDR2 SQIVND (reference sequence). The V end was cut by 4 bases, the J end by 4 bases, with 16 bases between.

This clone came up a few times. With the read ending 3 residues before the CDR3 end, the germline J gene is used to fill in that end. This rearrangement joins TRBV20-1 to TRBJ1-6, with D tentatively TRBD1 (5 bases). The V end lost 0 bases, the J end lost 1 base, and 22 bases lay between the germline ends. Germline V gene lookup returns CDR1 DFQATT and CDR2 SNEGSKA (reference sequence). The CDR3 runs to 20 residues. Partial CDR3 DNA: TGCAGTGCTAGAGATCCTCGGGACTCCATCAACAGGTCCTATAATTCACCC. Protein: CSARDPRDSINRSYNSP. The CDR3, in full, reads CSARDPRDSINRSYNSPLHF.

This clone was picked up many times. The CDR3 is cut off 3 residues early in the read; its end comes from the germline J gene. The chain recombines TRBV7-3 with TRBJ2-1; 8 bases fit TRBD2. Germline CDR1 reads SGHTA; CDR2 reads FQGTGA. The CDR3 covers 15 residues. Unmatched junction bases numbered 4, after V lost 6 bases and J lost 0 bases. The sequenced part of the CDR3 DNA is TGTGCCAGCAGTATACTAGCGGCCTCCTACAATGAG. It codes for CASSILAASYNE. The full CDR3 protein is CASSILAASYNEQFF.

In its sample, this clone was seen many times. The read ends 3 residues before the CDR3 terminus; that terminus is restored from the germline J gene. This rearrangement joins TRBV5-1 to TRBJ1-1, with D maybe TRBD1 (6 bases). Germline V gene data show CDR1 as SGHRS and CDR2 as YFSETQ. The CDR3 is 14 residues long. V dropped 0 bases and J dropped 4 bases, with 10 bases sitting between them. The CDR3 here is CASSLGRGSTEAFF. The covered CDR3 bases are TGCGCCAGCAGCTTGGGCAGGGGATCCACTGAA.

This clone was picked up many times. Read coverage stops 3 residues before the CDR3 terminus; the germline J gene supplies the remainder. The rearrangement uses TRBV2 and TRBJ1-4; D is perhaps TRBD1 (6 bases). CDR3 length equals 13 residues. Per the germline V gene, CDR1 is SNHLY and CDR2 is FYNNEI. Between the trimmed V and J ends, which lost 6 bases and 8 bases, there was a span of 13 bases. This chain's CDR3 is CASRAGHLEKLFF. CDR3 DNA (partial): TGTGCCAGCAGGGCGGGACACCTCGAAAAA.

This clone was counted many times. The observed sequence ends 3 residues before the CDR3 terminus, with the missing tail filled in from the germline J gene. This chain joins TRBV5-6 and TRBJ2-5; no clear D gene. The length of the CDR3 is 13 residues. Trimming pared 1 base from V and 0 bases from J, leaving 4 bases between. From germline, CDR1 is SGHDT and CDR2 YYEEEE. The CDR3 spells CASSLSYQETQYF. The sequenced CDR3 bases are TGTGCCAGCAGCTTGTCATACCAAGAGACC.